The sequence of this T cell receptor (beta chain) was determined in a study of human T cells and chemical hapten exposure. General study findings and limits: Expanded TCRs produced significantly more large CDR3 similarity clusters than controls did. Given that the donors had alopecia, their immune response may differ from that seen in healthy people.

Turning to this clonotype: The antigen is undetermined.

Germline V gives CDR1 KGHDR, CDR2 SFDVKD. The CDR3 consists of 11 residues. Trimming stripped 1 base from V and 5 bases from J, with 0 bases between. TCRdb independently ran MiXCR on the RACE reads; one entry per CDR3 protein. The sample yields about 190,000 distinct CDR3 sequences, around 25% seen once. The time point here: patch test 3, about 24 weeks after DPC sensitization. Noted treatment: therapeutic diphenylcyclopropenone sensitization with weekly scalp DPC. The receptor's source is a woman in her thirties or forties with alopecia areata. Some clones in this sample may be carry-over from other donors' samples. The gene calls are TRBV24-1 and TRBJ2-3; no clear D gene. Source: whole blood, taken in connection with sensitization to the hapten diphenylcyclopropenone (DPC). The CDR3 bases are TGTGCCACCAGTGATTTAGATACGCAGTATTTT. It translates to CATSDLDTQYF.